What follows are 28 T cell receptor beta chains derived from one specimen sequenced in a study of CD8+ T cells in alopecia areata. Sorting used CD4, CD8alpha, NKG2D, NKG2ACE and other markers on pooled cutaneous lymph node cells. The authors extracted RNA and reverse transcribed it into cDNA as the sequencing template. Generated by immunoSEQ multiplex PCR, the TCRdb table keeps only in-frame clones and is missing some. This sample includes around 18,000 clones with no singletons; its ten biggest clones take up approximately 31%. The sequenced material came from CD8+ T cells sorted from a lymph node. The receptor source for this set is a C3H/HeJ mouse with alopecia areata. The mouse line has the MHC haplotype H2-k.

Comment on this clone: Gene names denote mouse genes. The CDR3 DNA, read in part, is TGTGCCAGCAGTGGGACTGGGCCCGGG. Its protein is CASSGTGPG. The complete CDR3 reads CASSGTGPGQLYF. The rearrangement joins TRBV13-1 to TRBJ2-2, with 8 bases matching TRBD2. The read terminates 4 residues before the CDR3 end, so the remaining end is supplied by the germline J gene. Losses at the gene ends were 3 bases for V and 6 bases for J; bases not matched to a gene: 1. Germline CDR1 reads NSHNY; CDR2 reads SYGAGN. The CDR3 contains 13 residues.

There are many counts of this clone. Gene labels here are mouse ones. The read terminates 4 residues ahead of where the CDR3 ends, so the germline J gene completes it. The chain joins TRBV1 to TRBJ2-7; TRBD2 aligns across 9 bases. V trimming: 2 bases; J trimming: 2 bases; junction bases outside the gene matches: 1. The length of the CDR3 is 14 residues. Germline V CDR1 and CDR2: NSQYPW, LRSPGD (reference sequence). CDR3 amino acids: CTCSARLGAYEQYF. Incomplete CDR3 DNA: TGCACCTGCAGTGCAAGACTGGGGGCCTAT.

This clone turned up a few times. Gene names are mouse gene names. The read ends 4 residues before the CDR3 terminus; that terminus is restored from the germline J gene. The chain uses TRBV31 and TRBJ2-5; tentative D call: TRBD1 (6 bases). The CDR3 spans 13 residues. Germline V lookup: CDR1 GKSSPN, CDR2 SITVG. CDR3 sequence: CAWSLTGKDTQYF. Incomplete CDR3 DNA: TGTGCCTGGAGTCTAACAGGGAAAGAC.

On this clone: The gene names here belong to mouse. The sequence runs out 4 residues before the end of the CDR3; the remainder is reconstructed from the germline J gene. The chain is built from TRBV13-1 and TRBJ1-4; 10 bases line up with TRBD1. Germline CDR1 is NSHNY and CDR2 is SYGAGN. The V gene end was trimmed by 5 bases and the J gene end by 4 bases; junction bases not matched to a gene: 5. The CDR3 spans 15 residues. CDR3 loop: CASSGGTGVNERLFF. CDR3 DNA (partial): TGTGCCAGCAGCGGGGGGACAGGGGTCAACGAA.

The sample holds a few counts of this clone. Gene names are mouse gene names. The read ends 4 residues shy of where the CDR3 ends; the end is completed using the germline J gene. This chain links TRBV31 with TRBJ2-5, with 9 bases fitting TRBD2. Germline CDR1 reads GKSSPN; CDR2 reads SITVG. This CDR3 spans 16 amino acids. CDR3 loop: CAWSLAWGGNGDTQYF. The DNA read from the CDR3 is TGTGCCTGGAGTCTAGCCTGGGGGGGAAATGGAGAC. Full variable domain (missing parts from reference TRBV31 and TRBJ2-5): AQTIHQWPVAEIKAVGSPLSLGCTIKGKSSPNLYWYWQATGGTLQQLFYSITVGQVESVVQLNLSASRPKDDQFILSTEKLLLSHSGFYLCAWSLAWGGNGDTQYFGPGTRLLVL.

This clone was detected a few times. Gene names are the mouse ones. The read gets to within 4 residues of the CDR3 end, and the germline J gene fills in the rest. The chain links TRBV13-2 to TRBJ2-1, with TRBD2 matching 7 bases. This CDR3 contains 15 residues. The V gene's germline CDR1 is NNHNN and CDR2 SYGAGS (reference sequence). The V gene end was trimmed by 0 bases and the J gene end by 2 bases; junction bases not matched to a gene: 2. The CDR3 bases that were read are TGTGCCAGCGGTGATGCTACTGGGGACTATGCT. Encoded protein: CASGDATGDYA. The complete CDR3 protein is CASGDATGDYAEQFF.

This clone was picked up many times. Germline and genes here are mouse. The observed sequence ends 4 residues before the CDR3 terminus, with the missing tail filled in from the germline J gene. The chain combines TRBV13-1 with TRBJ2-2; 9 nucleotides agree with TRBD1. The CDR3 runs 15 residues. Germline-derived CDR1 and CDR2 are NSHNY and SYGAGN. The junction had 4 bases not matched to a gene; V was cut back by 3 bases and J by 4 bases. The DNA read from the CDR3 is TGTGCCAGCAGTGGAACAGGGGGCGGCACCGGG. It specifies CASSGTGGGTG. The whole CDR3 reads CASSGTGGGTGQLYF.

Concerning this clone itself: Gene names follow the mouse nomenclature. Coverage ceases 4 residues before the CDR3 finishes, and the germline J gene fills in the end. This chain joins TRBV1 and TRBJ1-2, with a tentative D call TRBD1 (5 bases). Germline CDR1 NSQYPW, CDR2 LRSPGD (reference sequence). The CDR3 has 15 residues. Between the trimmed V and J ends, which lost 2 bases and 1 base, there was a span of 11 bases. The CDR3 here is CTCSANVGQNSDYTF. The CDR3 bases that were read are TGCACCTGCAGTGCAAATGTCGGACAAAACTCC.

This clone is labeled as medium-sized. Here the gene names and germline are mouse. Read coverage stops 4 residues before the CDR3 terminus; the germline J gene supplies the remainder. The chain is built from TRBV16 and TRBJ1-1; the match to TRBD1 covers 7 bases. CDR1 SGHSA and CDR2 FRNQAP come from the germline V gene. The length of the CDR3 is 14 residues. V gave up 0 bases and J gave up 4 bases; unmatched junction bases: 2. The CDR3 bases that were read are TGTGCAAGCAGCTTAGATCCAGGGGGCACA. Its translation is CASSLDPGGT. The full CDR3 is CASSLDPGGTEVFF. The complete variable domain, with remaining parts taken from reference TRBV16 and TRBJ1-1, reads NAGVIQTPRHKVTGKGQEATLWCEPISGHSAVFWYRQTIVQGLEFLTYFRNQAPIDDSGMPKERFSAQMPNQSHSTLKIQSTQPQDSAVYLCASSLDPGGTEVFFGKGTRLTVV.

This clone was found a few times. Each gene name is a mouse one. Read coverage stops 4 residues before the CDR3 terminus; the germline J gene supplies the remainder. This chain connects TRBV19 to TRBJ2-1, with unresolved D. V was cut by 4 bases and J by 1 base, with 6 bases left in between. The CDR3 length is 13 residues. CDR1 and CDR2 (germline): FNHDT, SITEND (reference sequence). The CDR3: CASSPENYAEQFF. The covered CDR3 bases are TGTGCCAGCAGTCCTGAGAACTATGCT.

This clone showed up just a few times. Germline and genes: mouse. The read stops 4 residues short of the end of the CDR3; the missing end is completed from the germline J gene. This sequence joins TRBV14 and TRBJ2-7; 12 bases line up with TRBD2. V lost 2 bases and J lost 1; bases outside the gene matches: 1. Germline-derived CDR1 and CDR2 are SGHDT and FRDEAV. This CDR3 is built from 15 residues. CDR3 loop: CASSLGTGGSYEQYF. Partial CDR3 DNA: TGTGCCAGCAGTTTGGGGACTGGGGGGTCCTAT.

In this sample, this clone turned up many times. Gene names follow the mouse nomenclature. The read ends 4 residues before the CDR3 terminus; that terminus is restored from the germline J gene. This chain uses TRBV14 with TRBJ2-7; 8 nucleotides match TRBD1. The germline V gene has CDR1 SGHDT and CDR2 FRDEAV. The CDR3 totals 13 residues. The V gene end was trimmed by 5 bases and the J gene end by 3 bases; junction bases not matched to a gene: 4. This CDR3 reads CASSPQGGYEQYF. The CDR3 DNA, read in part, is TGTGCCAGCAGCCCACAGGGGGGCTAT.

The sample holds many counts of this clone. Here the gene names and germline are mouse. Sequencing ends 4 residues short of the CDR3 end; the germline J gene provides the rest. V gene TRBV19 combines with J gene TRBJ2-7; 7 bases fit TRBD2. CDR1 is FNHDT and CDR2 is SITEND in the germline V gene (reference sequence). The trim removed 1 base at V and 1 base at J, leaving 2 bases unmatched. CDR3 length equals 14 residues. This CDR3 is CASSITLGSYEQYF. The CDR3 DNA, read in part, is TGTGCCAGCAGTATAACACTGGGGTCCTAT.

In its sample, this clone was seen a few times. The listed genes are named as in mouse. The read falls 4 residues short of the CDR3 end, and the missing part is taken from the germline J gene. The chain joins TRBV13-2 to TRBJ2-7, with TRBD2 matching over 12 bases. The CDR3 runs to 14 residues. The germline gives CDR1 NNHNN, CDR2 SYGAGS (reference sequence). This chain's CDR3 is CASGGTGGRDEQYF. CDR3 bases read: TGTGCCAGCGGCGGGACTGGGGGGAGGGAT.

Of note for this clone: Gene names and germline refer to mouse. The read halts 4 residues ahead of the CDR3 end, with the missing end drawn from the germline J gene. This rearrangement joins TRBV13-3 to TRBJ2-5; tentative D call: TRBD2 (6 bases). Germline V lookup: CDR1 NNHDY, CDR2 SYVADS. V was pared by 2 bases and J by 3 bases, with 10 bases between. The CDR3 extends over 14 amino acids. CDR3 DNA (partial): TGTGCCAGCAGTGAACCGGGGGGTCAAGAC. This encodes CASSEPGGQD. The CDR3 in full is CASSEPGGQDTQYF.

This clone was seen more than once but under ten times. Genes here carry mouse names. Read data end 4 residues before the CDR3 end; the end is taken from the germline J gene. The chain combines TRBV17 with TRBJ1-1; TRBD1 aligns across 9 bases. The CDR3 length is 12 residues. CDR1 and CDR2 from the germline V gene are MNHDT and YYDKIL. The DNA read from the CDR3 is TGTGCTACGGGACAGGGTCGTACA. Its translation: CATGQGRT. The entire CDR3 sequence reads CATGQGRTEVFF. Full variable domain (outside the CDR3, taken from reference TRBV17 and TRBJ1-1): DTTVKQNPRYKLARVGKPVNLICSQTMNHDTMYWYQKKPNQAPKLLLFYYDKILNREADTFEKFQSSRPNNSFCSLYIGSAGLEYSAMYLCATGQGRTEVFFGKGTRLTVV.

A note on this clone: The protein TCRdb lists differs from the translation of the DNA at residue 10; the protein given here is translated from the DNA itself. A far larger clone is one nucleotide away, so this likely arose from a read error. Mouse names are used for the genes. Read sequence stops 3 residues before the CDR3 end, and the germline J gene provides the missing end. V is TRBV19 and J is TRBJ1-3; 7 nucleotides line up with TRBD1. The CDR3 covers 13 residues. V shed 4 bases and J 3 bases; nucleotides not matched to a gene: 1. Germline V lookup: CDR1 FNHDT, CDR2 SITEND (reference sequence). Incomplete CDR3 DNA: TGTGCCAGCAGTGGGACAGTTGGAAATACG. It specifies CASSGTVGNT. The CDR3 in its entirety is CASSGTVGNTLYF.

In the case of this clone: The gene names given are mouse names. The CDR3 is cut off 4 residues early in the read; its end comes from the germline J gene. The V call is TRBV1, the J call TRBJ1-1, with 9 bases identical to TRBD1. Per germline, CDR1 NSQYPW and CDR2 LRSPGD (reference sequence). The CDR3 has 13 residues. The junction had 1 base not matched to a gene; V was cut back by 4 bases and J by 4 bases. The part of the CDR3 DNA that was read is TGCACCTGCAGTGGGGGACAGGGCACA. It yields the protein CTCSGGQGT. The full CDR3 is CTCSGGQGTEVFF.

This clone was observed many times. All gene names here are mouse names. The CDR3 here is CASSVDSYAEQFF. The part of the CDR3 DNA that was read is TGTGCTAGCAGTGTGGACAGCTATGCT. The J gene is TRBJ2-1, the V gene TRBV17, with D perhaps matching TRBD1 (6 bases). Coverage ceases 4 residues before the CDR3 finishes, and the germline J gene fills in the end. The germline CDR1 and CDR2 sequences are MNHDT and YYDKIL. V lost 5 bases to trimming and J lost 3 bases, with 8 bases between them. The CDR3 length is 13 residues. Full variable domain (outside the CDR3, taken from reference TRBV17 and TRBJ2-1): DTTVKQNPRYKLARVGKPVNLICSQTMNHDTMYWYQKKPNQAPKLLLFYYDKILNREADTFEKFQSSRPNNSFCSLYIGSAGLEYSAMYLCASSVDSYAEQFFGPGTRLTVL.

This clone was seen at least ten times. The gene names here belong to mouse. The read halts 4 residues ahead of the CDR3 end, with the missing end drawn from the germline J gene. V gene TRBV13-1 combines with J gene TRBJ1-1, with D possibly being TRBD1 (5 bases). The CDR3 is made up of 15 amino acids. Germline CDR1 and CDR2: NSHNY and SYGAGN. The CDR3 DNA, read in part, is TGTGCCAGCAGTCCCCTACGGGACTGGGGGGGA. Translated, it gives CASSPLRDWGG. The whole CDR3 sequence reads CASSPLRDWGGEVFF.

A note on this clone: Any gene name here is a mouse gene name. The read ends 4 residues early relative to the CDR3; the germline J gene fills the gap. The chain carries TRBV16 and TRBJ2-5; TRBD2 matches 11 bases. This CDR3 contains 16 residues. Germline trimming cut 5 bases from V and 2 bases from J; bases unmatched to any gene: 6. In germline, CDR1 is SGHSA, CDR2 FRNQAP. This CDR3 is CASSPGDWGLQDTQYF. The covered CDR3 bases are TGTGCAAGCAGCCCCGGGGACTGGGGGCTCCAAGAC.

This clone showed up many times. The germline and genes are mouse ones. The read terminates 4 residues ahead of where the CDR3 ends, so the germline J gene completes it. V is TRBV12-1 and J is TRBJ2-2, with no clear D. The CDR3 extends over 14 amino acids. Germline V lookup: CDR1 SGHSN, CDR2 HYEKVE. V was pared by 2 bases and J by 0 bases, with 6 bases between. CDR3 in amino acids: CASSPSANTGQLYF. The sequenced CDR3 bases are TGTGCCAGCTCTCCCAGTGCAAACACCGGG.

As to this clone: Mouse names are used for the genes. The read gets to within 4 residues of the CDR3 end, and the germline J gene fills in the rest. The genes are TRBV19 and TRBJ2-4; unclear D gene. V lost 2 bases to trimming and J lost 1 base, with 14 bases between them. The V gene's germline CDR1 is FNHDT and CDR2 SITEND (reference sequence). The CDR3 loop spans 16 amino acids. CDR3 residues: CASSMAQQLRQNTLYF. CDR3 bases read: TGTGCCAGCAGTATGGCCCAACAGCTTCGTCAAAAC. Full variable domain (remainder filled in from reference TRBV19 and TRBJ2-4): GGIITQTPKFLIGQEGQKLTLKCQQNFNHDTMYWYRQDSGKGLRLIYYSITENDLQKGDLSEGYDASREKKSSFSLTVTSAQKNEMAVFLCASSMAQQLRQNTLYFGAGTRLSVL.

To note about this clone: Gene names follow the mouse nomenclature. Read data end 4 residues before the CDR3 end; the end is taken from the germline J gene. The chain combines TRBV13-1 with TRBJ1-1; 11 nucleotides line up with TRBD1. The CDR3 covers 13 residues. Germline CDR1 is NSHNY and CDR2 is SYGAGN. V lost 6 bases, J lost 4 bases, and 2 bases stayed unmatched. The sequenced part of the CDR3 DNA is TGTGCCAGCACCGGGACAGGGGGCACA. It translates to CASTGTGGT. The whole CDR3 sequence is CASTGTGGTEVFF.

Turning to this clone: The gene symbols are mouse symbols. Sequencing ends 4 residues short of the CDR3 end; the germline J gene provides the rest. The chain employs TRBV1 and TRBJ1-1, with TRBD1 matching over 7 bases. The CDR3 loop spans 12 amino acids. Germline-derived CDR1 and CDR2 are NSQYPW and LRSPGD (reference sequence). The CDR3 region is CTCSAGQTEVFF. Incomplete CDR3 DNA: TGCACCTGCAGTGCGGGACAGACA.

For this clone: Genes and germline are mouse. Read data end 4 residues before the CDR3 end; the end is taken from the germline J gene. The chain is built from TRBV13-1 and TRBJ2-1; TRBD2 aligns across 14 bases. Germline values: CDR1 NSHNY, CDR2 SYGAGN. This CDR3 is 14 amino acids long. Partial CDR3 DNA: TGTGCCAGCAGGTGGGACTGGGGGGGCGCT. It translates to CASRWDWGGA. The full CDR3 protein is CASRWDWGGAEQFF.

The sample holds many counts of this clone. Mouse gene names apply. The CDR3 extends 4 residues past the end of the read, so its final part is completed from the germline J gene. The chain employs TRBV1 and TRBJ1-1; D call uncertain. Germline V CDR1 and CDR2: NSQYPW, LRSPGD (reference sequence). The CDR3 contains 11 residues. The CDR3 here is CTCSADGEVFF. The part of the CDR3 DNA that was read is TGCACCTGCAGTGCAGATGGA.

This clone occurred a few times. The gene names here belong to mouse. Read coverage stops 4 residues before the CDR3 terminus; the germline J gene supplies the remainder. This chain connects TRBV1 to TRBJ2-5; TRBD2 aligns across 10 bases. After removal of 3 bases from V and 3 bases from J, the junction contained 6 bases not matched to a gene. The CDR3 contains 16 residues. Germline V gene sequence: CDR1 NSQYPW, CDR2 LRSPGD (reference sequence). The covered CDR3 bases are TGCACCTGCAGTGCCAGACTGGGGGGTGGTCAAGAC. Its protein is CTCSARLGGGQD. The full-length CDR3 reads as CTCSARLGGGQDTQYF.